Described below is a single T cell receptor (beta chain) sequence and its context. What it binds is unknown. Here immunoSEQ multiplex PCR was the method, and the copy in TCRdb shows in-frame clones only, minus some. Seen here are roughly 9,900 clones, 94% observed once, and the top ten hold 2% to 2.5%. This CDR3 is built from 16 residues. V lost 5 bases, J lost 2 bases, and 17 bases lay in between. Germline values: CDR1 MGHRA, CDR2 YSYEKL. The sample comes from a study of graft-versus-host responses after intestinal transplantation. General study results and limits: Among recipient marrow samples, GvH clones were found; some appeared first in ileum or blood. There was an association between peak levels of circulating GvH clones and early post-transplant HvG declines. Within the allografts of patients who had graft-donor T cell macrochimerism, graft-versus-host to host-versus-graft clonal ratios were high.

This chain links TRBV4-1 with TRBJ2-3; D unclear. The sequences come from PBMCs, collected 8 days after intestinal transplant. The sequence was obtained from a human patient who received an intestinal transplant, so some T cells may come from the graft donor. The DNA of the CDR3 is TGCGCCAGCAGCTATAAACTGGATGGGGTCACAGATACGCAGTATTTT. Its protein is CASSYKLDGVTDTQYF.